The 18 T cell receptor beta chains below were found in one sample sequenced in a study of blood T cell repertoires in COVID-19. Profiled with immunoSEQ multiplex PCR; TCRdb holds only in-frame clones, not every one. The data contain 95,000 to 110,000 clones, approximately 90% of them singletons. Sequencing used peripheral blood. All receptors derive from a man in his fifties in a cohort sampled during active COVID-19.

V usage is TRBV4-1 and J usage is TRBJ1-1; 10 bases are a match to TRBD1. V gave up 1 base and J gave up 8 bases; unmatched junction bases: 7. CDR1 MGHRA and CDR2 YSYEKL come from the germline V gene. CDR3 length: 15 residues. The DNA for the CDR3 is TGCGCCAGCAGCCAAGCCGGGACAGGGGTCCCCGAAGCTTTCTTT. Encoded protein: CASSQAGTGVPEAFF.

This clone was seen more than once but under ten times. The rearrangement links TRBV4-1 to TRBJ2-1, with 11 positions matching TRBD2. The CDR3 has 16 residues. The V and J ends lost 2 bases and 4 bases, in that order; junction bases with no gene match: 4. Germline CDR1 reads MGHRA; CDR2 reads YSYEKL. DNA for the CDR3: TGCGCCAGCAGCCAACTAGGACTAGCGGGTTACAATGAGCAGTTCTTC. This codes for CASSQLGLAGYNEQFF.

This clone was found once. The CDR3 DNA sequence: TGTGCCAGTAGTTCGGGGGACAGGACGAAGACCCAGTACTTC. Translation gives CASSSGDRTKTQYF. This chain uses TRBV19 with TRBJ2-5, with 8 bases that match TRBD1. Germline V gives CDR1 LNHDA, CDR2 SQIVND (reference sequence). The CDR3 is 14 amino acids. V was pared by 5 bases and J by 6 bases, with 8 bases of the junction left unmatched.

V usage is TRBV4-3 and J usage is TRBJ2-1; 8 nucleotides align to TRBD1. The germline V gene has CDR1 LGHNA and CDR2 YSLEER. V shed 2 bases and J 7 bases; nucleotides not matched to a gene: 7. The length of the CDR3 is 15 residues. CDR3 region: CASSQSNRGRNEQFF. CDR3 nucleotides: TGCGCCAGCAGCCAATCTAACAGGGGGAGGAATGAGCAGTTCTTC.

CDR3 coding DNA: TGCGCCAGCAGCCCACGATGGGGGGGATTATACGAGCAGTACTTC. Amino acids: CASSPRWGGLYEQYF. The rearrangement uses TRBV4-3 and TRBJ2-7, with 7 bases aligning to TRBD2. V shed 4 bases and J 4 bases; nucleotides not matched to a gene: 10. This CDR3 contains 15 residues. Germline CDR1 LGHNA, CDR2 YSLEER.

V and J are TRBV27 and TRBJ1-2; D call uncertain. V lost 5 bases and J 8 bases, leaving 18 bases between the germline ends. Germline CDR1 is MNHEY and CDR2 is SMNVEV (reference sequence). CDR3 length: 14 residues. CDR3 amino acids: CASSPRRVGQGYTF. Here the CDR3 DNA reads TGTGCCAGCAGTCCCAGGCGGGTAGGGCAGGGCTACACCTTC.

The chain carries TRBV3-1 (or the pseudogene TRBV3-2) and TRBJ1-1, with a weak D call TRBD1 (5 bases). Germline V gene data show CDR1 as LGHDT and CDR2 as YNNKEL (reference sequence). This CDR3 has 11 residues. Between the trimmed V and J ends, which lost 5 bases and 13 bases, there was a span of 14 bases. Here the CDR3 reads CASSSGKVGFF. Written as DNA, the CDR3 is TGTGCCAGCAGCTCAGGGAAGGTCGGTTTCTTT.

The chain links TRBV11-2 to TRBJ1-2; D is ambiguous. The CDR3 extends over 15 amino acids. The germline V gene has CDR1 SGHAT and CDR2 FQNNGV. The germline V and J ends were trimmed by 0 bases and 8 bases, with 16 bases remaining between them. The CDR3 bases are TGTGCCAGCAGCTTAGATAGGGAGGATTCCGACGGCTACACCTTC. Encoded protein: CASSLDREDSDGYTF.

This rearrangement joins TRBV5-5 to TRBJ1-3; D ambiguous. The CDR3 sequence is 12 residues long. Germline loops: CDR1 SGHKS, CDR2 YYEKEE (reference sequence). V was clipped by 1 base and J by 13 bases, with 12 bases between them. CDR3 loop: CASSLSAGRIYF. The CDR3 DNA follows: TGTGCCAGCAGCTTGTCCGCTGGCCGTATATATTTT.

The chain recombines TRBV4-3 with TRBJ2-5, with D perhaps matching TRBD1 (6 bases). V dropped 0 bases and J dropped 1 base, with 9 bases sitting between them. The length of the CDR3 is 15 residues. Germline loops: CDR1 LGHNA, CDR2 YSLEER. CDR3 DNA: TGCGCCAGCAGCCAAGATGGGACAACCCAAGAGACCCAGTACTTC. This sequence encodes CASSQDGTTQETQYF.

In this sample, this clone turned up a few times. The CDR3 here is CASSDRTGYNSPLHF. The CDR3 DNA follows: TGTGCCAGCAGCGATCGGACAGGTTATAATTCACCCCTCCACTTT. The gene calls are TRBV6-2 or TRBV6-3 and TRBJ1-6, with 7 positions matching TRBD1. Per germline, CDR1 MNHEY and CDR2 SVGEGT. This CDR3 is 15 amino acids long. Trimming removed 6 bases from V and 4 bases from J; junction bases left unmatched: 6.

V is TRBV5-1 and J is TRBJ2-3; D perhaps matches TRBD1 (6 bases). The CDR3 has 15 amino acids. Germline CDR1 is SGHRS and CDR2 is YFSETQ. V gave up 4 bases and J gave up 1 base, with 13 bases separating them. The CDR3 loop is CASSPAGVGTDTQYF. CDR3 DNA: TGCGCCAGCAGCCCCGCAGGGGTAGGCACAGATACGCAGTATTTT.

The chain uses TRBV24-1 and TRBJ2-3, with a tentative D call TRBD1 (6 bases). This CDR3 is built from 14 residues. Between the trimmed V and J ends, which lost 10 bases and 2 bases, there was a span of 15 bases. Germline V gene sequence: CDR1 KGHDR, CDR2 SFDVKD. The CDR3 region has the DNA TGTGCCACTGGCGTGGGGGCCCCCACAGATACGCAGTATTTT. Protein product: CATGVGAPTDTQYF.

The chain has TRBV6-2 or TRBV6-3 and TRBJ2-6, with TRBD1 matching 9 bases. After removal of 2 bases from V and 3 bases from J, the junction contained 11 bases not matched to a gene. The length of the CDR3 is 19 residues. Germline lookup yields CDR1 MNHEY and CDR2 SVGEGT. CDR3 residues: CASSYQGQGRVGGANVLTF. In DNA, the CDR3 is TGTGCCAGCAGTTACCAGGGACAGGGACGTGTCGGTGGGGCCAACGTCCTGACTTTC.

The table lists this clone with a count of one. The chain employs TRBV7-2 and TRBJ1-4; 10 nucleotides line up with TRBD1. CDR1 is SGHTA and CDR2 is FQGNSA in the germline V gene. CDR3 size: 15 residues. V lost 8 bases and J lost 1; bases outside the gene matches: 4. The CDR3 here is CASPDRGETNEKLFF. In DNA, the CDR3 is TGTGCCAGCCCGGACAGGGGGGAAACTAATGAAAAACTGTTTTTT.

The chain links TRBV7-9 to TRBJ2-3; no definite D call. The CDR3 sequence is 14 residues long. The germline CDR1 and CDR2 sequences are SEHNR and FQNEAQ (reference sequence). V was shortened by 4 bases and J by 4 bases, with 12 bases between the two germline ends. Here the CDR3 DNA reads TGTGCCAGCAGCTCACAACGCAGTCCAGATACGCAGTATTTT. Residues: CASSSQRSPDTQYF.

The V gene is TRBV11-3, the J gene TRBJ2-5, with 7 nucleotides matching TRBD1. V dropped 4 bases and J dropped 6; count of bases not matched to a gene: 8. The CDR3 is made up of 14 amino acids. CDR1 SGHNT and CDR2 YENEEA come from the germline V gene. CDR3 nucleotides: TGTGCCAGCAGCTGGAGCACAGGGGCCCAGACCCAGTACTTC. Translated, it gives CASSWSTGAQTQYF.

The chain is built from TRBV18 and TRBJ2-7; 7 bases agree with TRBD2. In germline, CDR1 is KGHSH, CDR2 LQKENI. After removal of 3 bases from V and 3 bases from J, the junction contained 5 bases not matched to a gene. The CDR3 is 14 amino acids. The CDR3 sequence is CASSPPGLIYEQYF. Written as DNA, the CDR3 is TGTGCCAGCTCACCCCCGGGACTAATCTACGAGCAGTACTTC.